The clone carrying this T cell receptor beta chain was picked up a small number of times. The antigen is undetermined. The sample comes from a study of blood T cells in healthy people across ages. Study results and limitations: There was no known CMV status for donors, so expanded clonotype changes were possibly confounded. Measured against age, TCR beta diversity per million T cells decreased in a roughly linear manner.

CDR1 is SGHTA and CDR2 is FQGNSA in the germline V gene. The CDR3 contains 12 residues. Next came a second PCR, run for about 6 to 12 cycles, which used a sample-barcoded 5' primer along with a J-beta primer mix. Each TCR beta cDNA got a 12-nucleotide random molecular identifier. TCRdb re-analysed the 5' RACE reads in MiXCR, keeping a single row per CDR3 protein. The sample holds about 1.1 million distinct CDR3 sequences, about two fifths seen once. The chain uses TRBV7-2 and TRBJ2-5; no definite D call. The J call is in doubt because the DNA end fits TRBJ2-7 better. The clonotype comes from a man between 18 and 35 years old in good health. Material: blood. DNA for the CDR3: TGTGCCAGCAGCCTCCTCCCGGGCGAGCAGTACTTC. It is translated as CASSLLPGEQYF.